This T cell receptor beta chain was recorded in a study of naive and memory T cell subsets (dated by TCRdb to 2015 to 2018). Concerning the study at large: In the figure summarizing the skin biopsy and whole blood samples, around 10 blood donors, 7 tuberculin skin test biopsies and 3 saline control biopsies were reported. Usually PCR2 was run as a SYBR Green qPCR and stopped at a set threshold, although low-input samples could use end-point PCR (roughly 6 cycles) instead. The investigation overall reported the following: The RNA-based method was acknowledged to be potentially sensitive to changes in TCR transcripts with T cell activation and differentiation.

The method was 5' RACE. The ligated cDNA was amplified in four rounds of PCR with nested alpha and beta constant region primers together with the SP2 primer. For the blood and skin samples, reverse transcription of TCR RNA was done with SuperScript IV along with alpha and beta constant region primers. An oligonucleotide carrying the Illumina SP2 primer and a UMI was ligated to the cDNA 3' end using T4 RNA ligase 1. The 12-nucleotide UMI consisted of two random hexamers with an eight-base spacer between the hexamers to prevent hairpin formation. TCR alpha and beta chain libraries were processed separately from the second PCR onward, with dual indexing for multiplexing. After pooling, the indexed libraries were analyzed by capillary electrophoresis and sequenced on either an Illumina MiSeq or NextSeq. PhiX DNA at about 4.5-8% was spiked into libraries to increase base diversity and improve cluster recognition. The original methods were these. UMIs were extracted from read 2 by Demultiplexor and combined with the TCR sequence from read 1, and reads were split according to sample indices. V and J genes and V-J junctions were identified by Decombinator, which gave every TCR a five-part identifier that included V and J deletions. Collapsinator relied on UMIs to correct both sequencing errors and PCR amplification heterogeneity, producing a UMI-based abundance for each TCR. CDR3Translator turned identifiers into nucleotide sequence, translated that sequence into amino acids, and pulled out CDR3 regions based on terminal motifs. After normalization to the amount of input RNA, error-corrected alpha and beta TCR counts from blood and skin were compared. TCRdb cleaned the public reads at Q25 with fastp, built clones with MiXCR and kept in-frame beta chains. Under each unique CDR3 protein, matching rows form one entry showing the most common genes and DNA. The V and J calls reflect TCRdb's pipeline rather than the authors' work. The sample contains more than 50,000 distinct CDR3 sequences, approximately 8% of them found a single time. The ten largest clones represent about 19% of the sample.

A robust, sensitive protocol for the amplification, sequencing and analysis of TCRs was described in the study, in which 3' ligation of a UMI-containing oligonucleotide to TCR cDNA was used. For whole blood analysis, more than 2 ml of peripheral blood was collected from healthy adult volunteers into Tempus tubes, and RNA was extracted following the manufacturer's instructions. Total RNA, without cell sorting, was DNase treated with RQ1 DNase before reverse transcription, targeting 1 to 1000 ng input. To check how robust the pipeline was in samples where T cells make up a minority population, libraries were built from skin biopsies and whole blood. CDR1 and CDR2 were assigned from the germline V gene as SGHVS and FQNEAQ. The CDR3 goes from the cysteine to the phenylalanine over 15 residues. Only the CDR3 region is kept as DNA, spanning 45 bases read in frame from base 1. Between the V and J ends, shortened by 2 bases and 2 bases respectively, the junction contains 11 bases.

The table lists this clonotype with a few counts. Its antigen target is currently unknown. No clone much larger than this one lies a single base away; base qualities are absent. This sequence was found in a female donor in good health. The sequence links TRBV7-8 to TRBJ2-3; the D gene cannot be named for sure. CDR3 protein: CASSLMARFTDTQYF. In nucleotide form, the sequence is TGTGCCAGCAGCTTAATGGCCAGGTTCACAGATACGCAGTATTTT. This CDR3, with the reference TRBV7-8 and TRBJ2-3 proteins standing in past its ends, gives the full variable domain GAGVSQSPRYKVAKRGQDVALRCDPISGHVSLFWYQQALGQGPEFLTYFQNEAQLDKSGLPSDRFFAERPEGSVSTLKIQRTQQEDSAVYLCASSLMARFTDTQYFGPGTRLTVL.